The 5 T cell receptor beta chains below all came from one sample that was sequenced in a study of early T cells in non-severe SARS-CoV-2 infection. TCRdb passed the 5' RACE reads through MiXCR, listing each CDR3 protein once. The sample has roughly 100,000 distinct CDR3 sequences, around 12% seen once. Sequencing was carried out using whole blood. Every receptor here comes from an adult who was a healthcare worker with PCR-confirmed SARS-CoV-2 infection or an uninfected control (not recorded which).

This clonotype was observed a handful of times. The CDR3 DNA reads TGTGCCAGCAGCCAGTTCCCTACAGATACGCAGTATTTT. It yields the protein CASSQFPTDTQYF. V gene TRBV11-2 combines with J gene TRBJ2-3; D remains ambiguous. Germline V lookup: CDR1 SGHAT, CDR2 FQNNGV. Trimming removed 5 bases at V and 3 bases at J, with 9 bases between. The CDR3 totals 13 residues.

This clonotype was counted many times. The V call is TRBV7-9, the J call TRBJ1-1; TRBD1 matches 8 bases. Germline V lookup: CDR1 SEHNR, CDR2 FQNEAQ (reference sequence). V gave up 3 bases and J gave up 10 bases; unmatched junction bases: 13. This CDR3 has 15 residues. The chain's CDR3 is CASSFGTGGDGTAFF. For the CDR3, the DNA is TGTGCCAGCAGCTTTGGTACAGGGGGTGACGGAACAGCTTTCTTT. Filled out from reference TRBV7-9 and TRBJ1-1, the complete variable domain reads DTGVSQNPRHKITKRGQNVTFRCDPISEHNRLYWYRQTLGQGPEFLTYFQNEAQLEKSRLLSDRFSAERPKGSFSTLEIQRTEQGDSAMYLCASSFGTGGDGTAFFGQGTRLTVV.

The table lists this clonotype with a few counts. This chain links TRBV6-2 or TRBV6-3 with TRBJ2-3; 7 nucleotides align to TRBD2. CDR3 length equals 19 residues. The junction had 18 bases not matched to a gene; V was cut back by 4 bases and J by 2 bases. Germline CDR1 is MNHEY and CDR2 is SVGEGT. In DNA form, the CDR3 reads TGTGCCAGCAGTTTTTCCCCCCTCTCTAGCGGAAAATTCACAGATACGCAGTATTTT. This encodes CASSFSPLSSGKFTDTQYF.

The chain couples TRBV11-2 to TRBJ2-5, with a weak D call TRBD1 (6 bases). Trimming left V 5 bases short and J 4 bases short, with 14 bases between. The CDR3 spans 14 residues. CDR1 is SGHAT and CDR2 is FQNNGV in the germline V gene. CDR3: CASSPGARGETQYF. CDR3 DNA sequence: TGTGCCAGCAGCCCAGGTGCCAGGGGAGAGACCCAGTACTTC.

This sequence joins TRBV20-1 and TRBJ2-3; D not resolved. The V gene's germline CDR1 is DFQATT and CDR2 SNEGSKA (reference sequence). CDR3 length: 15 amino acids. V was pared by 4 bases and J by 4 bases, with 18 bases between. DNA of the CDR3: TGCAGTGCTACCTCCCCTAGATCCCTGCCAGATACGCAGTATTTT. Protein: CSATSPRSLPDTQYF.